This record concerns one T cell receptor beta chain sequence. Germline V gene data show CDR1 as SGDLS and CDR2 as YYNGEE. The CDR3 length is 13 residues. With 3 bases removed from V and 4 bases from J, the gap between germline ends came to 11 bases. The repertoire was sequenced with immunoSEQ multiplex PCR; TCRdb's copy has only in-frame clones and lacks some. The table lists some 6,300 clones, about three quarters of them singletons. These data come from a study of immune evolution from preneoplasia to lung adenocarcinoma. Sequencing used FFPE minimally invasive lung adenocarcinoma tissue. This chain joins TRBV9 and TRBJ2-7, with a weak D call TRBD1 (6 bases). The sequence came from a person between 60 and 79 years old with lung adenocarcinoma. In DNA, the CDR3 is TGTGCCAGCAGCGCCACAGGGAGATACGAGCAGTACTTC. This sequence encodes CASSATGRYEQYF.